The rows below give T cell receptor beta chains drawn from one sample of a study of vaccination effects on CD4 cells after COVID-19. Their target antigens are unknown. Method: immunoSEQ multiplex PCR; TCRdb's copy keeps in-frame clones and lacks some. This sample carries 70,000 or so clones, over 60% of them seen once, and the ten largest clones take about 2%. The material was CD4+ T cells from PBMCs cultured without peptide, obtained before COVID-19 vaccination. These receptors were obtained from a human donor who received a COVID-19 vaccine. The CDR3 runs from the conserved cysteine through the conserved F or W. The order of the fields is CDR3 length, V gene, J gene, D gene, clone size, CDR3 protein, CDR3 DNA. D genes are given only for firm matches. Where a row states a size, it is once, few, many or the class of an expanded clone; other rows omit it.

cdr3_length: 13
v_call: TRBV6-6
j_call: TRBJ1-5
d_call: NA
clone_size: NA
cdr3_aa: CASSSQGFQPQHF
cdr3_nt: TGTGCCAGCAGTAGCCAGGGTTTTCAGCCCCAGCATTTT

cdr3_length: 15
v_call: TRBV28
j_call: TRBJ2-1
d_call: NA
clone_size: NA
cdr3_aa: CASSLGGALYNEQFF
cdr3_nt: TGTGCCAGCAGTTTGGGCGGGGCCCTTTACAATGAGCAGTTCTTC

cdr3_length: 12
v_call: TRBV7-9
j_call: TRBJ1-3
d_call: NA
clone_size: few
cdr3_aa: CAGHSSGNTIYF
cdr3_nt: TGTGCCGGGCACAGCTCTGGAAACACCATATATTTT

cdr3_length: 16
v_call: TRBV7-3
j_call: TRBJ2-3
d_call: TRBD1
clone_size: NA
cdr3_aa: CASSLTPDRGADTQYF
cdr3_nt: TGTGCCAGCAGCTTAACGCCCGACAGGGGAGCAGATACGCAGTATTTT

cdr3_length: 16
v_call: TRBV24-1
j_call: TRBJ1-2
d_call: NA
clone_size: NA
cdr3_aa: CATSDASLQGVYGYTF
cdr3_nt: TGTGCCACCAGTGATGCCTCGCTACAGGGAGTCTATGGCTACACCTTC

cdr3_length: 15
v_call: TRBV27
j_call: TRBJ1-2
d_call: NA
clone_size: NA
cdr3_aa: CASSPGGSNVYGYTF
cdr3_nt: TGTGCCAGCAGTCCCGGGGGAAGTAACGTCTATGGCTACACCTTC

cdr3_length: 13
v_call: TRBV19
j_call: TRBJ1-2
d_call: TRBD1
clone_size: NA
cdr3_aa: CASRDRGNYGYTF
cdr3_nt: TGTGCCAGTAGGGACAGGGGCAACTATGGCTACACCTTC

cdr3_length: 16
v_call: TRBV4-1
j_call: TRBJ1-1
d_call: TRBD1
clone_size: NA
cdr3_aa: CASSQKIGQGNTEAFF
cdr3_nt: TGCGCCAGCAGCCAAAAAATAGGACAGGGGAACACTGAAGCTTTCTTT

cdr3_length: 15
v_call: TRBV6-5
j_call: TRBJ1-2
d_call: NA
clone_size: NA
cdr3_aa: CASSPTTAFFYGYTF
cdr3_nt: TGTGCCAGCAGCCCCACAACCGCATTCTTCTATGGCTACACCTTC

cdr3_length: 13
v_call: TRBV29-1
j_call: TRBJ2-3
d_call: NA
clone_size: NA
cdr3_aa: CSSQTGLTDTQYF
cdr3_nt: TGCAGCTCCCAGACAGGTCTGACAGATACGCAGTATTTT

cdr3_length: 16
v_call: TRBV11-2
j_call: TRBJ2-1
d_call: TRBD1
clone_size: NA
cdr3_aa: CASSLDRTGGWDEQFF
cdr3_nt: TGTGCCAGCAGCTTAGATCGGACAGGGGGTTGGGATGAGCAGTTCTTC

cdr3_length: 15
v_call: TRBV5-5
j_call: TRBJ2-3
d_call: NA
clone_size: NA
cdr3_aa: CASSLVAGSTDTQYF
cdr3_nt: TGTGCCAGCAGCTTGGTAGCCGGAAGCACAGATACGCAGTATTTT

cdr3_length: 14
v_call: TRBV6-2/TRBV6-3
j_call: TRBJ1-4
d_call: TRBD1
clone_size: once
cdr3_aa: CASSRTGGREKLFF
cdr3_nt: TGTGCCAGCAGTCGGACAGGGGGGCGCGAAAAACTGTTTTTT

cdr3_length: 15
v_call: TRBV5-1
j_call: TRBJ2-5
d_call: TRBD1
clone_size: NA
cdr3_aa: CASSLVAGGYETQYF
cdr3_nt: TGCGCCAGCAGCTTGGTGGCAGGGGGTTATGAGACCCAGTACTTC

cdr3_length: 17
v_call: TRBV5-1
j_call: TRBJ1-1
d_call: NA
clone_size: few
cdr3_aa: CASSLFSGAGGNTEAFF
cdr3_nt: TGCGCCAGCAGCTTGTTCTCAGGGGCCGGAGGGAACACTGAAGCTTTCTTT

cdr3_length: 14
v_call: TRBV19
j_call: TRBJ1-2
d_call: NA
clone_size: NA
cdr3_aa: CASTAGPLLRGYTF
cdr3_nt: TGTGCCAGTACGGCAGGGCCACTATTGCGTGGCTACACCTTC

cdr3_length: 18
v_call: TRBV7-8
j_call: TRBJ1-4
d_call: NA
clone_size: NA
cdr3_aa: CASSLPRWGPATNEKLFF
cdr3_nt: TGTGCCAGCAGCTTACCGCGGTGGGGGCCCGCAACTAATGAAAAACTGTTTTTT

cdr3_length: 12
v_call: TRBV7-9
j_call: TRBJ2-3
d_call: NA
clone_size: few
cdr3_aa: CASSLAVDTQYF
cdr3_nt: TGTGCCAGCAGCTTAGCTGTAGATACGCAGTATTTT

cdr3_length: 13
v_call: TRBV3-1/TRBV3-2
j_call: TRBJ2-5
d_call: NA
clone_size: once
cdr3_aa: CASSPGPRGTQYF
cdr3_nt: TGTGCCAGCAGCCCGGGCCCCAGAGGGACCCAGTACTTC

cdr3_length: 14
v_call: TRBV5-4
j_call: TRBJ2-5
d_call: NA
clone_size: NA
cdr3_aa: CASTHARGEETQYF
cdr3_nt: TGTGCCAGCACCCATGCCAGGGGAGAAGAGACCCAGTACTTC

cdr3_length: 15
v_call: TRBV21-1
j_call: TRBJ2-5
d_call: NA
clone_size: NA
cdr3_aa: CASSLRATEQETQYF
cdr3_nt: TGTGCCAGCAGCCTTAGAGCGACAGAGCAAGAGACCCAGTACTTC

cdr3_length: 13
v_call: TRBV7-2
j_call: TRBJ1-2
d_call: TRBD1
clone_size: NA
cdr3_aa: CASSPDRNYGYTF
cdr3_nt: TGTGCCAGCAGCCCGGACAGGAACTATGGCTACACCTTC

cdr3_length: 15
v_call: TRBV10-3
j_call: TRBJ1-2
d_call: NA
clone_size: NA
cdr3_aa: CAISESGSDAVGYTF
cdr3_nt: TGTGCCATCAGTGAGTCGGGGTCGGATGCCGTGGGCTACACCTTC

cdr3_length: 16
v_call: TRBV24-1
j_call: TRBJ2-3
d_call: NA
clone_size: NA
cdr3_aa: CATSDRGVEGTDTQYF
cdr3_nt: TGTGCCACCAGTGACAGAGGGGTCGAAGGCACAGATACGCAGTATTTT

cdr3_length: 17
v_call: TRBV7-2
j_call: TRBJ2-3
d_call: NA
clone_size: NA
cdr3_aa: CASSLAQSGQRLDTQYF
cdr3_nt: TGTGCCAGCAGCTTAGCGCAATCGGGACAAAGACTAGATACGCAGTATTTT

cdr3_length: 13
v_call: TRBV7-3
j_call: TRBJ2-5
d_call: NA
clone_size: NA
cdr3_aa: CASSLSRQETQYF
cdr3_nt: TGTGCCAGCAGCTTATCCAGGCAAGAGACCCAGTACTTC

cdr3_length: 16
v_call: TRBV18
j_call: TRBJ2-2
d_call: NA
clone_size: NA
cdr3_aa: CASSPLLGENTGELFF
cdr3_nt: TGTGCCAGCTCACCGCTTTTGGGAGAGAACACCGGGGAGCTGTTTTTT

cdr3_length: 13
v_call: TRBV10-2
j_call: TRBJ1-1
d_call: NA
clone_size: NA
cdr3_aa: CASSATGNTEAFF
cdr3_nt: TGCGCCAGCAGCGCAACAGGGAACACTGAAGCTTTCTTT

cdr3_length: 14
v_call: TRBV5-1
j_call: TRBJ1-3
d_call: NA
clone_size: NA
cdr3_aa: CASSLVGSGNTIYF
cdr3_nt: TGCGCCAGCAGCTTGGTAGGGTCTGGAAACACCATATATTTT

cdr3_length: 14
v_call: TRBV7-3
j_call: TRBJ2-3
d_call: NA
clone_size: NA
cdr3_aa: CASSPPGTGDTQYF
cdr3_nt: TGTGCCAGCAGCCCTCCCGGAACGGGAGATACGCAGTATTTT

cdr3_length: 13
v_call: TRBV3-1/TRBV3-2
j_call: TRBJ1-6
d_call: NA
clone_size: NA
cdr3_aa: CASSQGGNSPLHF
cdr3_nt: TGTGCCAGCAGCCAAGGCGGAAATTCACCCCTCCACTTT

cdr3_length: 15
v_call: TRBV7-8
j_call: TRBJ2-1
d_call: NA
clone_size: NA
cdr3_aa: CASSLGLASRNEQFF
cdr3_nt: TGTGCCAGCAGCTTAGGGTTAGCTTCTCGCAATGAGCAGTTCTTC

cdr3_length: 16
v_call: TRBV5-4
j_call: TRBJ1-2
d_call: NA
clone_size: once
cdr3_aa: CASSFYPRTATYGYTF
cdr3_nt: TGTGCCAGCAGCTTCTACCCCAGGACAGCTACCTATGGCTACACCTTC

cdr3_length: 15
v_call: TRBV5-1
j_call: TRBJ2-2
d_call: NA
clone_size: few
cdr3_aa: CASSLVGRVSGELFF
cdr3_nt: TGCGCCAGCAGCTTGGTTGGCAGGGTTAGCGGGGAGCTGTTTTTT

cdr3_length: 14
v_call: TRBV28
j_call: TRBJ1-2
d_call: NA
clone_size: NA
cdr3_aa: CASRTSPVNYGYTF
cdr3_nt: TGTGCCAGCAGAACCAGTCCCGTGAACTATGGCTACACCTTC

cdr3_length: 13
v_call: TRBV28
j_call: TRBJ1-6
d_call: NA
clone_size: once
cdr3_aa: CASLRLVGSPLHF
cdr3_nt: TGTGCCAGCCTCCGGTTAGTGGGCTCACCCCTCCACTTT

cdr3_length: 15
v_call: TRBV6-5
j_call: TRBJ2-5
d_call: TRBD2
clone_size: NA
cdr3_aa: CASRGLAGGMETQYF
cdr3_nt: TGTGCCAGCAGGGGACTAGCGGGGGGGATGGAGACCCAGTACTTC

cdr3_length: 15
v_call: TRBV20-1
j_call: TRBJ2-3
d_call: TRBD2
clone_size: once
cdr3_aa: CSASSRGEGTDTQYF
cdr3_nt: TGCAGTGCTAGTTCCCGGGGGGAAGGCACAGATACGCAGTATTTT

cdr3_length: 14
v_call: TRBV7-6
j_call: TRBJ2-3
d_call: NA
clone_size: NA
cdr3_aa: CASSAPGAAYGQYF
cdr3_nt: TGTGCCAGCAGCGCTCCGGGTGCAGCCTATGGGCAGTATTTT

cdr3_length: 14
v_call: TRBV11-1
j_call: TRBJ2-3
d_call: TRBD1
clone_size: NA
cdr3_aa: CASRPTGPADTQYF
cdr3_nt: TGTGCCAGCAGACCGACAGGGCCAGCAGATACGCAGTATTTT

cdr3_length: 15
v_call: TRBV5-1
j_call: TRBJ1-2
d_call: TRBD1
clone_size: once
cdr3_aa: CASSSGTGEAGGYTF
cdr3_nt: TGCGCCAGCAGCTCCGGGACAGGGGAAGCAGGCGGCTACACCTTC

cdr3_length: 14
v_call: TRBV6-1
j_call: TRBJ1-4
d_call: NA
clone_size: NA
cdr3_aa: CASSERDVNEKLFF
cdr3_nt: TGTGCCAGCAGTGAAAGGGATGTTAATGAAAAACTGTTTTTT

cdr3_length: 15
v_call: TRBV24-1
j_call: TRBJ2-1
d_call: NA
clone_size: once
cdr3_aa: CATSGPGTDNNEQFF
cdr3_nt: TGTGCCACCAGTGGTCCCGGGACCGACAACAATGAGCAGTTCTTC

cdr3_length: 15
v_call: TRBV6-5
j_call: TRBJ1-1
d_call: TRBD1
clone_size: few
cdr3_aa: CASRGTGGMNTEAFF
cdr3_nt: TGTGCCAGCAGAGGGACAGGGGGGATGAACACTGAAGCTTTCTTT

cdr3_length: 15
v_call: TRBV9
j_call: TRBJ2-1
d_call: NA
clone_size: NA
cdr3_aa: CASSVGIFADNEQFF
cdr3_nt: TGTGCCAGCAGCGTAGGAATTTTCGCGGACAATGAGCAGTTCTTC

cdr3_length: 16
v_call: TRBV6-1
j_call: TRBJ2-1
d_call: TRBD1
clone_size: NA
cdr3_aa: CASSGPGTGSYNEQFF
cdr3_nt: TGTGCCAGCAGTGGCCCTGGGACAGGCTCCTACAATGAGCAGTTCTTC

cdr3_length: 13
v_call: TRBV19
j_call: TRBJ2-5
d_call: TRBD1
clone_size: NA
cdr3_aa: CASRRQGFETQYF
cdr3_nt: TGTGCCAGTAGGCGACAGGGTTTTGAGACCCAGTACTTC

cdr3_length: 22
v_call: TRBV6-1
j_call: TRBJ2-3
d_call: TRBD2
clone_size: NA
cdr3_aa: CASSERWGTSGEPRGSTDTQYF
cdr3_nt: TGTGCCAGCAGTGAAAGATGGGGGACTAGCGGGGAGCCGCGAGGAAGCACAGATACGCAGTATTTT

cdr3_length: 16
v_call: TRBV14
j_call: TRBJ1-6
d_call: NA
clone_size: NA
cdr3_aa: CASSQSGISYNSPLHF
cdr3_nt: TGTGCCAGCAGCCAATCGGGTATTTCCTATAATTCACCCCTCCACTTT

cdr3_length: 13
v_call: TRBV11-2
j_call: TRBJ2-5
d_call: NA
clone_size: NA
cdr3_aa: CASSPDYQETQYF
cdr3_nt: TGTGCCAGCAGCCCGGACTACCAAGAGACCCAGTACTTC

cdr3_length: 14
v_call: TRBV12-5
j_call: TRBJ1-3
d_call: NA
clone_size: once
cdr3_aa: CASGPLSSGNTIYF
cdr3_nt: TGTGCTAGTGGTCCTCTAAGCTCTGGAAACACCATATATTTT

cdr3_length: 14
v_call: TRBV5-1
j_call: TRBJ1-2
d_call: TRBD1
clone_size: NA
cdr3_aa: CASSTTGGLYGYTF
cdr3_nt: TGCGCCAGCAGCACGACAGGGGGCCTCTATGGCTACACCTTC

cdr3_length: 14
v_call: TRBV6-5
j_call: TRBJ2-2
d_call: TRBD1
clone_size: NA
cdr3_aa: CASSLGQATGELFF
cdr3_nt: TGTGCCAGCAGTCTCGGACAGGCGACCGGGGAGCTGTTTTTT